The sequence of this T cell receptor (beta chain) was determined in a study of neurological immune-mediated disorders. Study findings and constraints: Sharing of CDR3 amino acid sequences among expanded clones across subjects was absent, suggesting private repertoires in all groups.

Ten or more counts support this clonotype. Antigen: not known. For the sorted libraries, about a million CD4+ or CD8+ T cells were used. It was by 5'RACE with 10-nucleotide random UMIs that the cDNA was made. TCRdb called the 5' RACE reads again in MiXCR, with one record for every CDR3 protein. In the table there are some 15,000 distinct CDR3 sequences, 13% of which are singletons. Input material: CD8+ T cells from blood. This sequence was found in a female donor with HTLV-1-associated myelopathy (HAM/TSP).

CDR3 nucleotide sequence: TGTGCCAGCACCAGGGACTCTCTTATTATAGCGGGACGGAACAATGAGCAGTTCTTC. This codes for CASTRDSLIIAGRNNEQFF. The chain recombines TRBV27 with TRBJ2-1; 8 bases agree with TRBD2. This CDR3 has 19 amino acids. Germline CDR1 MNHEY, CDR2 SMNVEV (reference sequence). Unmatched junction bases numbered 22, after V lost 7 bases and J lost 5 bases.